This T cell receptor beta chain comes out of a study of blood T cell repertoires in COVID-19. Study information: Material from acute and convalescent COVID-19 was sourced from the United States, Italy and Spain. T cells, B-cell-depleted T cells, or PBMCs provided the cDNA or gDNA that served as material.

From germline, CDR1 is LNHDA and CDR2 SQIVND (reference sequence). CDR3 length equals 13 residues. Trimming removed 5 bases at V and 0 bases at J, with 5 bases between. In the original workflow: Quantification of nucleated cells was approximated via reference gene primer amplification. The repertoire was sequenced with immunoSEQ multiplex PCR; TCRdb's copy has only in-frame clones and lacks some. V and J calls and clone size are as listed in that table; D and trimming were resolved from the DNA. The table includes roughly 100,000 clones, 91% detected once. The sequenced material came from peripheral blood. This chain links TRBV19 with TRBJ1-3; unclear D gene. This TCR came from a man younger than 35 with acute or convalescent COVID-19. CDR3 in amino acids: CASSDISGNTIYF. CDR3 in DNA: TGTGCCAGTAGTGACATCTCTGGAAACACCATATATTTT.